Described below is a single T cell receptor (beta chain) sequence and its context. The antigen it recognizes is unknown. No quality values exist for individual bases; no much larger clone is one base distant. Taken from the germline V gene, the CDR1 and CDR2 loops are SGHTA and FQGNSA. Relative to germline, V is missing 2 bases and J is missing 6 bases, with 13 bases of the junction outside any gene match. The CDR3 covers 17 residues, taking in both the cysteine and the phenylalanine. The read is trimmed to its CDR3 DNA, 51 bases read in frame from base 1. This entry belongs to a study of T cells in Graves' hyperthyroidism and ophthalmopathy (dated by TCRdb to about 2019). Background on the whole study: Peripheral blood was collected at initial diagnosis, before any treatment. To identify distinguishing TCR V-J signatures, a discovery cohort of about a hundred patients was used, comprising some 45 with Graves' ophthalmopathy and 57 with stable Graves' hyperthyroidism. Whether ophthalmopathy could be predicted prospectively was tested in an independent validation cohort made up of 18 to 20 hyperthyroidism patients plus 17 patients who later progressed to ophthalmopathy. The approximately 98 discovery patients were randomly divided into training and test sets at a 7:3 ratio. In several Graves' hyperthyroidism patients, the study also compared T-cell repertoires from thyroid tissue with T-cell repertoires from blood. After blood sampling, hyperthyroidism patients were treated with methimazole at a starting dose of 30 mg daily, and ophthalmopathy patients were treated with high-dose intravenous methylprednisolone. The paper reports TCR Vbeta CDR3 sequencing of over 130 peripheral blood samples: around 41 ophthalmopathy, over 70 hyperthyroidism and 17 progressor patients. General findings and caveats noted by the study authors: No statistical method was used to set the sample size in advance, and investigators knew the group allocation. During validation, the model predicted progression to ophthalmopathy a median of roughly six months ahead of onset, with almost 71% sensitivity and 72.22% specificity. A model built on a 13 V-J signature distinguished ophthalmopathy from stable hyperthyroidism, reaching about 89% sensitivity and around 81% specificity in cross-validation and 80%/75% in testing. Most expanded thyroid clonotypes (frequency above 0.001) were also detected in blood, suggesting blood repertoires may reflect thyroid immune responses.

The TCR beta CDR3 regions were amplified from RNA transcripts. For the first round of RT-PCR on the TCR CDR3, the HTBI primer set was used together with the Qiagen OneStep RT-PCR kit. The libraries were constructed in a second round of multiplex PCR and then size-selected and purified. Paired-end sequencing of the libraries was performed with 100 bp reads on an Illumina HiSeq2000. Concerning the study's data processing: SOAPnuke was used to process the raw data, with reads discarded if the reads contained adapters or uncalled bases, had a mean Phred below 15, or lacked an exact constant-primer or identifier match. COPE v1.2.5 was used to merge the high-quality paired reads, and each unique nucleotide sequence was defined as a clonotype. MiTCR v1.1 was used to align the clonotypes against IMGT TRBV, TRBD and TRBJ reference segments. The analysis was restricted to V-J combinations with a frequency above 0.0001, which together covered roughly 99% of the repertoires. The TCS score was defined as the ratio of F50 (clonal expansion) to E x V (chaos), calculated using BLOSUM62-based TCRdist between CDR3 peptides within each V-J. Welch's t-statistics and random forest reduced around 550 V-J features to 13, which were used in a naive Bayes classifier (R e1071). Thyroid-blood repertoire similarity was quantified with the Morisita-Horn index. TCRdb passed the public sequencing reads through fastp at Q25 and MiXCR, retaining productive beta sequences. Each record represents a unique CDR3 protein, reported with the most common genes and DNA among its rows. The V and J calls were determined by TCRdb, not by the authors. The sample has roughly 840,000 distinct CDR3 sequences on record, 38% of them singletons. Around 9.3% of the sample is in the top ten clones.

A patient counted as having stable Graves' hyperthyroidism if no progression to ophthalmopathy occurred over 18 months of follow-up. Hyperthyroidism patients were newly diagnosed, had a disease duration of under 2 months, and were aged 18 to 65 years. The study excluded patients with uncontrolled infections, other autoimmune diseases, pregnancy or lactation. Diagnoses were based on clinical symptoms, serum thyroxine and TRAb, thyroid ultrasound and orbital computed tomography. PBMCs were isolated from about 9 ml of fresh peripheral blood by Ficoll-Paque density gradient centrifugation. Trizol reagent was used to extract total RNA, and RNA quality was then checked on an Agilent 2100 Bioanalyzer.

The receptor chain draws on TRBV7-2 and TRBJ2-7; TRBD2 lines up with 10 middle nucleotides. The source is a man younger than 35 with Graves' hyperthyroidism. Source material: blood. The DNA sequence is TGTGCCAGCAGCTTATCCCCTACTAGCGGGGTCATAATCGAGCAGTACTTC. Translated, this is CASSLSPTSGVIIEQYF.